This T cell receptor beta chain originates from a study of T cells after yellow fever vaccination. Study context: SMART-Seq v4 Ultra Low Input prepared the low-cell-number fractions.

Making TCR cDNA involved 5'RACE template switching, which added UMIs and a universal primer site. TCRdb re-derived calls from the 5' RACE reads in MiXCR, one entry per CDR3 protein. Of 150,000 to 200,000 distinct CDR3 sequences detected, 6.2% appear once; the ten largest clones hold less than 3.5%. This clonotype has at least ten counts. Its antigen is unknown. This CDR3 spans 16 amino acids. Germline V CDR1 and CDR2: LGHNA, YNFKEQ. V was pared by 0 bases and J by 1 base, with 10 bases between. Study outcomes and limitations: Most primary-vaccination clones reappeared after the booster (approximately 95% CD4, 88% CD8). Contaminants from the bulk population, in the form of abundant clonotypes, could be found in FACS-sorted repertoires.

The gene calls are TRBV4-2 and TRBJ2-4, with D uncertain. The sequences come from CD4+ T cells sorted from PBMCs, collected on the day of the first yellow fever vaccination. This receptor was taken from a man between 18 and 35 years old who received the YFV17D yellow fever vaccine. The CDR3 coding sequence is TGTGCCAGCAGCCAAGATCTGGCGTCCGCCAAAAACATTCAGTACTTC. It encodes CASSQDLASAKNIQYF.